This note documents a single T cell receptor (beta chain) sequence. The CDR3 sequence is 15 residues long. V gave up 1 base and J gave up 0 bases, with 7 bases separating them. Per germline, CDR1 SGHVS and CDR2 FNYEAQ. The data are from a study of shared clonotypes between healthy human individuals. The assay used deep level. Libraries were prepared by immunoSEQ multiplex PCR; TCRdb keeps only in-frame clonotypes and omits some of them. The sample includes under 1 million clones, 90% to 98% of them seen just once. Naive CD8 cells lacked CD45RO, underwent positive selection for CCR7 and left out terminally differentiated effector memory CD45RA+ cells.

The TCR comes from a man between 25 and 39 years old in good health. The sample comprised naive CD8+ T cells sorted from blood. The chain uses TRBV7-6 and TRBJ2-1; no definite D call. Here the CDR3 reads CASSLGSVSYNEQFF. The CDR3 bases are TGTGCCAGCAGCTTAGGCAGCGTCTCCTACAATGAGCAGTTCTTC. Full variable domain (outside the CDR3, taken from reference TRBV7-6 and TRBJ2-1): GAGVSQSPRYKVTKRGQDVALRCDPISGHVSLYWYRQALGQGPEFLTYFNYEAQQDKSGLPNDRFSAERPEGSISTLTIQRTEQRDSAMYRCASSLGSVSYNEQFFGPGTRLTVL.